This T cell receptor (beta chain) originates from a study of T cells in Graves' hyperthyroidism and ophthalmopathy (dated by TCRdb to 2018 to 2020). Background on the whole study: To identify distinguishing TCR V-J signatures, a discovery cohort of around 98 patients was used, comprising 43 with Graves' ophthalmopathy and around 60 with stable Graves' hyperthyroidism. Prospective prediction of ophthalmopathy was tested in an independent validation cohort of approximately 18 hyperthyroidism patients and approximately 17 patients who later progressed to ophthalmopathy. The 100 discovery patients were randomly divided into training and test sets at a 7:3 ratio. In addition, the study compared T-cell repertoires in thyroid tissue and in blood from about six Graves' hyperthyroidism patients. After sampling, hyperthyroidism patients received methimazole starting at 30 mg daily, and ophthalmopathy patients received high-dose intravenous methylprednisolone. The paper reports TCR Vbeta CDR3 sequencing of fewer than 150 peripheral blood samples: 43 ophthalmopathy, about 75 hyperthyroidism and 17 progressor patients. Study-wide conclusions, independent of this receptor: Blood samples also contained most of the expanded thyroid clonotypes (frequency above 0.001), which suggests that blood repertoires may reflect thyroid immune responses. In validation, progression to ophthalmopathy was predicted by the model with around 70% sensitivity and roughly 76% specificity, a median of around 6.5 months before onset. No statistical method was used to set the sample size in advance, and investigators knew the group allocation. A model built on a 13 V-J signature distinguished ophthalmopathy from stable hyperthyroidism, reaching roughly 88% sensitivity and approximately 81% specificity in cross-validation and 80%/75% in testing.

V is reduced by 0 bases and J by 1 base, leaving a spacing of 10 bases between them. The CDR3 has 14 amino acids, counting the end cysteine and phenylalanine. Only CDR3 DNA is held: 42 bases, read in frame from base 1. The germline V gene yields SQVTM for CDR1 and ANQGSEA for CDR2. Any patient with an uncontrolled infection, another autoimmune disease, pregnancy or lactation was excluded. Diagnoses were based on clinical symptoms, serum thyroxine and TRAb, thyroid ultrasound and orbital computed tomography. Total RNA was extracted with Trizol reagent, and quality was checked on an Agilent 2100 Bioanalyzer. A word on this clonotype: Its antigen target is currently unknown. The sample holds no much larger clone one base away, and base qualities are not on file.

The TCR beta CDR3 regions were amplified from the RNA transcripts. The TCR CDR3 was subjected to a first round of RT-PCR using the HTBI primer set and the Qiagen OneStep RT-PCR kit. Libraries were constructed in a second round of multiplex PCR, after which size selection and purification were carried out. Sequencing of the libraries was done on an Illumina HiSeq2000 using paired-end 100 bp reads. For the original study's pipeline: SOAPnuke was used to process the raw data, removing reads that contained adapters or uncalled bases, had a mean Phred below 15, or lacked an exact match to the constant primer or identifier. COPE v1.2.5 was used to merge the high-quality paired reads, and each unique nucleotide sequence was defined as a clonotype. Clonotypes were aligned to IMGT TRBV, TRBD and TRBJ reference segments using MiTCR v1.1. The analysis was restricted to V-J combinations with a frequency above 0.0001, which together covered just over 99% of the repertoires. A TCS score was defined as the ratio of F50 (clonal expansion) to E x V (chaos), with BLOSUM62-based TCRdist applied between CDR3 peptides within each V-J. Welch's t-statistics and random forest reduced 514 V-J features to 10 to 15, which were used in a naive Bayes classifier (R e1071). The similarity between thyroid and blood repertoires was quantified using the Morisita-Horn index. TCRdb redid the processing of the public reads, applying fastp at Q25 and MiXCR, and retained in-frame beta chains. CDR3 protein sequences are deduplicated, and each keeps its most common genes and DNA. The authors' filters were not applied to this entry. This sample holds 660,000 or so distinct CDR3 sequences; just under 45% were observed only once. Under 8.5% of the sample rests with the top ten.

Sequences were obtained from peripheral blood or thyroid tissue (not recorded which). The chain is assembled from TRBV29-1 and TRBJ2-7; matching of 6 bases hints at TRBD2 as the D gene. This sequence originates from an adult man with Graves' disease, either hyperthyroidism or ophthalmopathy (not recorded which). CDR3 loop: CSVEDTGTSYEQYF. The base sequence is TGCAGCGTTGAAGACACGGGGACTTCCTACGAGCAGTACTTC.